The T cell receptor (beta chain) described here comes from a study of human T cells and chemical hapten exposure. Looking at the study overall: It was small differences in pooled library volume that mainly caused per-sample TCR yields to vary.

With 3 bases removed from V and 0 bases from J, the gap between germline ends came to 10 bases. Germline CDR1 and CDR2: KGHDR and SFDVKD. This CDR3 region has 15 residues. The library tagged each cDNA molecule with unique molecular identifiers. In the source study's methods: Ranging from about 23,224 to 700,000, TCR counts per sample had a median value of roughly 96,000. TCRdb used MiXCR to reprocess the RACE reads, holding one entry per CDR3 protein. These V and J calls rely on TCRdb rather than the paper's analysis. The table shows around 45,000 distinct CDR3 sequences, with 3% to 4% occurring only once. This clonotype showed up just a few times. What it binds is unknown. The time point: healthy volunteer bleed at 6 weeks. Total RNA was isolated from whole blood that had not been fractionated. General observations from the study: TCRs at a frequency above 1 in 1000 stayed unchanged with DPC sensitization.

Material: whole blood. The receptor comes from a human donor in good health. Some clones in this sample may be carry-over from other donors' samples. The chain couples TRBV24-1 to TRBJ1-1; D is possibly TRBD1 (6 bases). CDR3 sequence (DNA): TGTGCCACCAGTGATGCGGGGGCAATGAACACTGAAGCTTTCTTT. This sequence encodes CATSDAGAMNTEAFF.